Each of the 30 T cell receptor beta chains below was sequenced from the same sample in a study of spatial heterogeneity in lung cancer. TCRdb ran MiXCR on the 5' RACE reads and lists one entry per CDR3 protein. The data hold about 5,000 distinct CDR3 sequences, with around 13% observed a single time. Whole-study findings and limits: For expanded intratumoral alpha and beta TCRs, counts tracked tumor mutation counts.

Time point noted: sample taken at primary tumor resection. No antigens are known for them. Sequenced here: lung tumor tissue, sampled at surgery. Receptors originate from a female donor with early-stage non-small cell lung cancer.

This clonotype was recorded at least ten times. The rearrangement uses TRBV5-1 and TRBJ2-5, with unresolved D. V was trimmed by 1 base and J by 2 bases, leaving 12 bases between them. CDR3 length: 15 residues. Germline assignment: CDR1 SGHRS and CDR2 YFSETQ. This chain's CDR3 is CASSLIGQLQETQYF. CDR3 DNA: TGCGCCAGCAGCTTGATTGGGCAGCTGCAAGAGACCCAGTACTTC.

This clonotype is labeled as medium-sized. CDR3 coding DNA: TGTGCCATCACTCTAGCGGGGGGACGCACAGATACGCAGTATTTT. The encoded protein is CAITLAGGRTDTQYF. This chain connects TRBV2 to TRBJ2-3; TRBD2 agrees at 11 bases. This CDR3 comprises 15 residues. Germline V gives CDR1 SNHLY, CDR2 FYNNEI. The V and J ends lost 10 bases and 1 base, in that order; junction bases with no gene match: 7.

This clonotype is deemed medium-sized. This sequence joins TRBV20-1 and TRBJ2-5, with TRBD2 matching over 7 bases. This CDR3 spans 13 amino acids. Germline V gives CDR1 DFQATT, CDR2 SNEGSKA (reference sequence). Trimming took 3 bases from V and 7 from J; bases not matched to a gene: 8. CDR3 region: CSASSPGRGTQYF. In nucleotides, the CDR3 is TGCAGTGCTAGTTCTCCGGGGAGGGGGACCCAGTACTTC.

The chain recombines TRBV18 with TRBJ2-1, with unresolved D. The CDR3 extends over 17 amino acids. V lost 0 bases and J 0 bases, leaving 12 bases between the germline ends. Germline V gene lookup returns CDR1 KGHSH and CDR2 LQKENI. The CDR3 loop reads CASSPPALPGSYNEQFF. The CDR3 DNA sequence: TGTGCCAGCTCACCACCGGCGCTCCCGGGCTCCTACAATGAGCAGTTCTTC.

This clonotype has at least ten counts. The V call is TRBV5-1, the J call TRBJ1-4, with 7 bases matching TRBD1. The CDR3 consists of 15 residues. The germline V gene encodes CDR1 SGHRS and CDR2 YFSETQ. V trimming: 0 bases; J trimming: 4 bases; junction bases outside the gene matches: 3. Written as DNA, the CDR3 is TGCGCCAGCAGCTTGGGGGGACAGTATAATGAAAAACTGTTTTTT. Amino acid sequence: CASSLGGQYNEKLFF.

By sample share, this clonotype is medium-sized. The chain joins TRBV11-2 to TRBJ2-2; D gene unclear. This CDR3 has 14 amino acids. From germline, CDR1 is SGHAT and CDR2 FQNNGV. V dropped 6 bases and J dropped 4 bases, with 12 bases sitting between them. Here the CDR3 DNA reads TGTGCCAGCAGAGCTATATCTGGCACCGGGGAGCTGTTTTTT. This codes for CASRAISGTGELFF. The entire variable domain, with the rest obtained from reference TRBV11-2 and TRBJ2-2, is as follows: EAGVAQSPRYKIIEKRQSVAFWCNPISGHATLYWYQQILGQGPKLLIQFQNNGVVDDSQLPKDRFSAERLKGVDSTLKIQPAKLEDSAVYLCASRAISGTGELFFGEGSRLTVL.

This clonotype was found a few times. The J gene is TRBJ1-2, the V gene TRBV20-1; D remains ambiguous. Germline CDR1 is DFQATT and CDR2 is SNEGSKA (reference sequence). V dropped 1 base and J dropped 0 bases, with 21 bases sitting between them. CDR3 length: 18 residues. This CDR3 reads CSARVVGTSFIPNYGYTF. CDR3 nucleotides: TGCAGTGCTAGAGTGGTTGGAACTTCTTTCATTCCTAACTATGGCTACACCTTC.

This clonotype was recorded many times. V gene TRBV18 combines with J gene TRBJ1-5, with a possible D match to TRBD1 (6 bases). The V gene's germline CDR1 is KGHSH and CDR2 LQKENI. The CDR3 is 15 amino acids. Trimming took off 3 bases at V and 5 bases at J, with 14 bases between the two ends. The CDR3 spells CASSPQDSTHQPQHF. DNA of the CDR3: TGTGCCAGCTCACCTCAGGACAGCACACATCAGCCCCAGCATTTT. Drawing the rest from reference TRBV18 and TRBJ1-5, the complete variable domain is NAGVMQNPRHLVRRRGQEARLRCSPMKGHSHVYWYRQLPEEGLKFMVYLQKENIIDESGMPKERFSAEFPKEGPSILRIQQVVRGDSAAYFCASSPQDSTHQPQHFGDGTRLSIL.

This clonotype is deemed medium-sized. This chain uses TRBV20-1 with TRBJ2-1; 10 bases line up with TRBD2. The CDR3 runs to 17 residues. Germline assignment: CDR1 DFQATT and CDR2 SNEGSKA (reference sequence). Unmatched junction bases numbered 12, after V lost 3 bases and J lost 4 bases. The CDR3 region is CSASSLPLAGDYNEQFF. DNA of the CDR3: TGCAGTGCTAGTTCTCTACCTCTAGCGGGGGATTACAATGAGCAGTTCTTC.

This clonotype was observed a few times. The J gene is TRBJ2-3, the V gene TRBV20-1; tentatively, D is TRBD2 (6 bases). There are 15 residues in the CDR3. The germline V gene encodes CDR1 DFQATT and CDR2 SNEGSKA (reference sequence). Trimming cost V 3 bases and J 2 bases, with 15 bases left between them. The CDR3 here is CSASWDSGPTDTQYF. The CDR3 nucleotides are TGCAGTGCTAGTTGGGACTCGGGGCCCACAGATACGCAGTATTTT.

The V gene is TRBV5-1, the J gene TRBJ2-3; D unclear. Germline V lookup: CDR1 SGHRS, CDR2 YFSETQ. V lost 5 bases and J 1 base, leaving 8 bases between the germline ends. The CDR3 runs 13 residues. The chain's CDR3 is CASSPDRTDTQYF. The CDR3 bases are TGCGCCAGCAGTCCCGATCGCACAGATACGCAGTATTTT. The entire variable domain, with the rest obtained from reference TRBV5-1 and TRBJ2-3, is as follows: KAGVTQTPRYLIKTRGQQVTLSCSPISGHRSVSWYQQTPGQGLQFLFEYFSETQRNKGNFPGRFSGRQFSNSRSEMNVSTLELGDSALYLCASSPDRTDTQYFGPGTRLTVL.

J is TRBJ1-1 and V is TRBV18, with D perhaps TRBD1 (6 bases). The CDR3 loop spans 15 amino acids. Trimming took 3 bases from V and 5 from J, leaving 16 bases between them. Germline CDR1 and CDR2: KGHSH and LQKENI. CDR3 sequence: CASSPPGQGTTEAFF. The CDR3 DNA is TGTGCCAGCTCACCCCCGGGACAAGGGACGACTGAAGCTTTCTTT. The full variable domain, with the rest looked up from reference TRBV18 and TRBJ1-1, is NAGVMQNPRHLVRRRGQEARLRCSPMKGHSHVYWYRQLPEEGLKFMVYLQKENIIDESGMPKERFSAEFPKEGPSILRIQQVVRGDSAAYFCASSPPGQGTTEAFFGQGTRLTVV.

In nucleotides, the CDR3 is TGCGCCAGCAGGACGACCCCCCTAGGGGGCAATAATTCACCCCTCCACTTT. It yields the protein CASRTTPLGGNNSPLHF. The chain links TRBV5-1 to TRBJ1-6, with 7 bases fitting TRBD1. CDR3 length equals 17 residues. Germline V gives CDR1 SGHRS, CDR2 YFSETQ. Trimming took 5 bases from V and 5 from J; bases not matched to a gene: 13.

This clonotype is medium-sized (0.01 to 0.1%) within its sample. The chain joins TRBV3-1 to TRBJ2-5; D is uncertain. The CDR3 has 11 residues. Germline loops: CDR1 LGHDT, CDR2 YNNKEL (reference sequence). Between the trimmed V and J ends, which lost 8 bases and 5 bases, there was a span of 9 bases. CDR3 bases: TGTGCCAGCCGATTAGGGGAGACCCAGTACTTC. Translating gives CASRLGETQYF.

CDR3 nucleotide sequence: TGCAGTGCTAGGACAGGGTACATATCTCGGACACCCCTCCACTTT. Its translation: CSARTGYISRTPLHF. The chain links TRBV20-1 to TRBJ1-6, with 7 nucleotides matching TRBD1. CDR1 DFQATT and CDR2 SNEGSKA come from the germline V gene (reference sequence). Trimming removed 3 bases from V and 11 bases from J; junction bases left unmatched: 13. The CDR3 is made up of 15 amino acids.

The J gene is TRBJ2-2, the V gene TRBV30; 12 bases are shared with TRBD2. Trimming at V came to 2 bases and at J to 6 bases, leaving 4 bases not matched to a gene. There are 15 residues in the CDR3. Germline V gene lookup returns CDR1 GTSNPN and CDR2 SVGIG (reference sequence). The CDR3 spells CAWSKTSGGAGELFF. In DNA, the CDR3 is TGTGCCTGGAGTAAGACTAGCGGGGGTGCCGGGGAGCTGTTTTTT.

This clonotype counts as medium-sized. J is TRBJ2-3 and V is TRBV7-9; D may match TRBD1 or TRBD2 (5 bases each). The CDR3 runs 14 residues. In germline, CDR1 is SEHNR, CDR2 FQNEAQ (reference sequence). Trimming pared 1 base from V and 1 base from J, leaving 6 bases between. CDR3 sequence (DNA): TGTGCCAGCAGCTTAGTGGGGGGCACAGATACGCAGTATTTT. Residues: CASSLVGGTDTQYF. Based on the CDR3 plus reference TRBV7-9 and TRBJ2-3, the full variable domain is DTGVSQNPRHKITKRGQNVTFRCDPISEHNRLYWYRQTLGQGPEFLTYFQNEAQLEKSRLLSDRFSAERPKGSFSTLEIQRTEQGDSAMYLCASSLVGGTDTQYFGPGTRLTVL.

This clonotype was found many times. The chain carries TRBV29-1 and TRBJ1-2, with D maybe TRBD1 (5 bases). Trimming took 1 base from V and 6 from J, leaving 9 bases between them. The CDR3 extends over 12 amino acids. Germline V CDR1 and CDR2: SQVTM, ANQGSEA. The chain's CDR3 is CSVEAGGDGYTF. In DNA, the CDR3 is TGCAGCGTTGAAGCTGGGGGTGATGGCTACACCTTC. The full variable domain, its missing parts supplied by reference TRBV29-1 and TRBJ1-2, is SAVISQKPSRDICQRGTSLTIQCQVDSQVTMMFWYRQQPGQSLTLIATANQGSEATYESGFVIDKFPISRPNLTFSTLTVSNMSPEDSSIYLCSVEAGGDGYTFGSGTRLTVV.

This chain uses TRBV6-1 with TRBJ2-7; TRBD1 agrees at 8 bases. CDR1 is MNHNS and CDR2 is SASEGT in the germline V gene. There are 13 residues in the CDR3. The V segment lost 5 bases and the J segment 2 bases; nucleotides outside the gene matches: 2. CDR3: CASSNRGTYEQYF. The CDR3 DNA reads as TGTGCCAGCAGTAACAGGGGGACCTACGAGCAGTACTTC.

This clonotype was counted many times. This CDR3 is CASSYSTPDRANEKLFF. In nucleotides, the CDR3 is TGTGCCAGCAGTTACTCCACCCCGGACAGGGCGAATGAAAAACTGTTTTTT. This chain connects TRBV6-6 to TRBJ1-4, with 8 bases lining up with TRBD1. With 0 bases clipped from V and 5 bases from J, the junction kept 8 bases outside the gene matches. The CDR3 is 17 amino acids. Germline assignment: CDR1 MNHNY and CDR2 SVGAGI (reference sequence).

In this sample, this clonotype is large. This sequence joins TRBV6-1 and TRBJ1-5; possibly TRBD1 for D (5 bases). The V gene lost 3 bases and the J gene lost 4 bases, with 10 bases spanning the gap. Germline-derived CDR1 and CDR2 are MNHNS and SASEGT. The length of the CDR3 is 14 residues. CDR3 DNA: TGTGCCAGCAGTGATATTAAGGGGAATCAGCCCCAGCATTTT. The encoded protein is CASSDIKGNQPQHF.

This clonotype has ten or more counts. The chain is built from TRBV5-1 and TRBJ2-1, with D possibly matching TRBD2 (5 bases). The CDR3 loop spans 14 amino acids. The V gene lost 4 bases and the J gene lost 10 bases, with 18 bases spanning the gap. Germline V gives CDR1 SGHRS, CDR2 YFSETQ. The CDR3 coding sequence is TGCGCCAGCAGCCATGGACTCCCAGGTAGGGAGCAGTTCTTC. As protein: CASSHGLPGREQFF.

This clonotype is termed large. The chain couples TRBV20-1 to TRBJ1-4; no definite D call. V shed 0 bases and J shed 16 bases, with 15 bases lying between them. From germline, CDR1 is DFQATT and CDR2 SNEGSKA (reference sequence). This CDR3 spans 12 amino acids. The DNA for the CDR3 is TGCAGTGCTAGAGATATTCAAAATATGAGGTTTTTT. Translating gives CSARDIQNMRFF.

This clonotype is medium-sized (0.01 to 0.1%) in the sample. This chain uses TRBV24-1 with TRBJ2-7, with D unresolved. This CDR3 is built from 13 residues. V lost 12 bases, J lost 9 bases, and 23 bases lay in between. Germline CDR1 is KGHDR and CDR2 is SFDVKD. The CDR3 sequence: CAARVWSVMGQYF. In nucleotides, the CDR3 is TGTGCCGCCCGCGTATGGTCTGTTATGGGGCAGTACTTC.

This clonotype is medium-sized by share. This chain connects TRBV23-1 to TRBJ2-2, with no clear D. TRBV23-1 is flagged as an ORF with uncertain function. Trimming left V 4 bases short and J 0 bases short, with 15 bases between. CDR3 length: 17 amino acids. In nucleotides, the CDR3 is TGCGCCAGCAGTCCATCTCCCGCAGAAACGAACACCGGGGAGCTGTTTTTT. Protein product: CASSPSPAETNTGELFF.

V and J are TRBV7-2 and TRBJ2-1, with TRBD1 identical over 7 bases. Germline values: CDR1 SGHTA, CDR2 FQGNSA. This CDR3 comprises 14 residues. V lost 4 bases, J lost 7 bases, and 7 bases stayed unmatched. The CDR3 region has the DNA TGTGCCAGCAGCTCCATTGACAGGGTAAATGAGCAGTTCTTC. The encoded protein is CASSSIDRVNEQFF. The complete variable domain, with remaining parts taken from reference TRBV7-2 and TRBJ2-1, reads GAGVSQSPSNKVTEKGKDVELRCDPISGHTALYWYRQSLGQGLEFLIYFQGNSAPDKSGLPSDRFSAERTGGSVSTLTIQRTQQEDSAVYLCASSSIDRVNEQFFGPGTRLTVL.

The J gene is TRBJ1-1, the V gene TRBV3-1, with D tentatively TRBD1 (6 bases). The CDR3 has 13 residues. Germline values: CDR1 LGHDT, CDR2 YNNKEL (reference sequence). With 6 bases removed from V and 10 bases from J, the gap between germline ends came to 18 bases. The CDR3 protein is CASSEDQGMSAFF. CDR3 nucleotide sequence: TGTGCCAGCAGTGAAGATCAGGGGATGTCAGCTTTCTTT.

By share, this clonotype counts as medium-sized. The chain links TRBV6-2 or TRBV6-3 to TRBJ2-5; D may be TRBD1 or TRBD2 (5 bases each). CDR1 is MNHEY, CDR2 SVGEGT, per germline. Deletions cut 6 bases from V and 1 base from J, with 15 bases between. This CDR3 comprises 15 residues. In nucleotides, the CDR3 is TGTGCCAGCAGCGGAAGCTTCGGGGCCCAAGAGACCCAGTACTTC. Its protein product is CASSGSFGAQETQYF.

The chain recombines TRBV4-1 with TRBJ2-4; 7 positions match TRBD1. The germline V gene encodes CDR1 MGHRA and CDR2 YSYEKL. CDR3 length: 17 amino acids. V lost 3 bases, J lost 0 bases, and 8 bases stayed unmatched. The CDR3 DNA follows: TGCGCCAGCAGCCAGGCTTGGGACAGATTAGCCAAAAACATTCAGTACTTC. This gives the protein CASSQAWDRLAKNIQYF.

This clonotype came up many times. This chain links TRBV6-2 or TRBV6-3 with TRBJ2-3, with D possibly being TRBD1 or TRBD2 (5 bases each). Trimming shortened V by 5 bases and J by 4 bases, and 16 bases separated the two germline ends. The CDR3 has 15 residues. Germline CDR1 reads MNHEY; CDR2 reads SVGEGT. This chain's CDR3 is CASSRDPRGADTQYF. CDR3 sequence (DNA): TGTGCCAGCAGTCGGGACCCAAGGGGAGCAGATACGCAGTATTTT.